The sequence of this T cell receptor beta chain was determined in a study of cytomegalovirus exposure and HLA in healthy donors. The PCR made use of 60 Vbeta and 13 Jbeta primers. Using immunoSEQ multiplex PCR, the repertoire was profiled, and TCRdb retains in-frame clones only, with some absent. The data contain around 190,000 clones, about 81% of them singletons. The receptor's source is a man aged 18 to 29 in good health and CMV-seronegative. Sequencing was performed on PBMCs.

CDR3 in DNA: TGCGCCAGCAGCTTGCAGGGGGACAGCCTAAGCTATGGCTACACCTTC. Encoded protein: CASSLQGDSLSYGYTF. The chain has TRBV5-1 and TRBJ1-2, with 7 positions matching TRBD1. CDR1 is SGHRS and CDR2 is YFSETQ in the germline V gene. Trimming at V came to 1 base and at J to 4 bases, leaving 10 bases not matched to a gene. There are 16 residues in the CDR3. The complete variable domain, with remaining parts taken from reference TRBV5-1 and TRBJ1-2, reads KAGVTQTPRYLIKTRGQQVTLSCSPISGHRSVSWYQQTPGQGLQFLFEYFSETQRNKGNFPGRFSGRQFSNSRSEMNVSTLELGDSALYLCASSLQGDSLSYGYTFGSGTRLTVV.